This T cell receptor (beta chain) was documented in a study of regulatory T cells in long-lasting Graves disease (dated by TCRdb to the early 2020s). About the investigation overall: Persistent Graves' disease was defined as persistently positive TSH receptor autoantibodies together with antithyroid drug treatment for over 5 years. In the clinical cohort, patients with persistent Graves' disease had used antithyroid drugs for an average of about 9.4 years. This study used TCR sequencing and RNA sequencing of peripheral blood to compare persistent Graves' disease patients against newly diagnosed Graves' disease patients. The study took place in China and was registered as a clinical trial. A total of around 35 samples underwent TCR sequencing, from around 13 patients with persistent Graves' disease and 20 patients with newly diagnosed Graves' disease. Results and caveats for the whole study, not just this receptor: The authors noted that the small sample size was a limitation that may lower accuracy. Persistent Graves' disease patients showed lower TCR Shannon entropy and fewer highly expanded clones than newly diagnosed patients, suggesting clonal expansion. Sequencing and analysis were limited to the TCR beta chain. A larger number of public clonotypes was shared among persistent patients (fewer than 3,000) than among newly diagnosed patients (roughly 980). The study examined only peripheral blood because the primary lesion, thyroid tissue, could not be accessed. Persistent disease showed preferential use of TRBV28, TRBJ1-2 and TRBJ2-5, whereas newly diagnosed disease favored TRBV20-1 and TRBJ2-1.

This specimen's time point label, interpreted: persistent/refractory GD, antithyroid drugs over 5 years with positive TRAb. RNA was extracted from PBMCs in TRIzol for both TCR sequencing and RNA sequencing. The diagnosis of Graves' disease was made according to American Thyroid Association guidelines. The patients came from an endocrinology department in Xi'an, China. From each patient, around 9.3 milliliters of peripheral blood was collected into an EDTA anticoagulant tube. Ficoll Paque Plus density gradient separation was used to isolate PBMCs, and no additional T cell sorting was done. RNA quality was checked with an Agilent 2100 Bioanalyzer and agarose gel, and concentration with a NanoDrop 2000. A note on this clonotype: Its antigen specificity is not known. No base quality values were provided; no much bigger clone lies one nucleotide off.

Receptor libraries were prepared by multiplex PCR. TCRdb names Illumina HiSeq 4000 as the instrument used. iRepertoire HTBI primers and Arm-PCR amplification of CDR3 regions were used to construct TCR beta libraries. Before sequencing, the PCR products underwent gel purification. The study's processing was this. Across samples, some 62 TRBV and roughly 13 TRBJ segments were identified and used for gene usage analysis of CDR3 amino acid clonotypes. COPE and FqMerger were used to merge the filtered high-quality paired reads into contigs. BLAST was used to align contigs to the IMGT TRBV, TRBD and TRBJ reference genes, and CDR3 was defined following IMGT. Highly expanded clones were defined as clonotypes with a frequency above 0.1%. Repertoire diversity was measured by Shannon entropy, and V-J evenness by the Gini coefficient. A clonotype was considered public if more than one individual shared it. The public reads were reprocessed in TCRdb via fastp at Q25 and MiXCR, keeping in-frame beta chains. Entries are consolidated by CDR3 protein sequence, retaining the most common genes and DNA. The V and J calls follow TCRdb's processing rather than the paper's. A total of 600,000 to 850,000 distinct CDR3 sequences appear in this sample, around 30% of them only once. Around 42% of the sample is in the top ten clones.

Looking up the germline V gene yields CDR1 SGDLS and CDR2 YYNGEE. The CDR3 goes from the cysteine to the phenylalanine over 16 residues. The DNA shown is the 48-base CDR3, in frame from base 1. V ends up 0 bases short and J 4 bases short, with an unmatched junction base count of 9. The chain is made from TRBV9 and TRBJ1-1, and 7 bases in between align with TRBD1. The TCR sequence derives from a female donor with Graves disease. The sample consisted of peripheral blood mononuclear cells (PBMCs), taken when the disease was refractory, from a patient treated with antithyroid drugs. The CDR3 has the sequence CASSVGGGGVGTEAFF. The DNA sequence reads TGTGCCAGCAGCGTAGGTGGAGGGGGCGTTGGCACTGAAGCTTTCTTT.